The 11 T cell receptor beta chains given below trace back to one sample, sequenced in a study of shared clonotypes between healthy human individuals. TCRdb keeps only in-frame clones here, not all; method: immunoSEQ multiplex PCR. The table shows 500,000 to 650,000 clones, with around 77% occurring only once. The specimen sequenced was PBMCs. The receptors derive from a woman aged 40 to 50 in good health. Some clones in this sample may be carry-over from other donors' samples.

J is TRBJ1-3 and V is TRBV5-1, with D maybe TRBD1 (5 bases). Germline loops: CDR1 SGHRS, CDR2 YFSETQ. The CDR3 extends over 15 amino acids. Trimming cost V 4 bases and J 0 bases, with 11 bases left between them. The CDR3 is CASSPGAASGNTIYF. Here the CDR3 DNA reads TGCGCCAGCAGCCCCGGGGCGGCCTCTGGAAACACCATATATTTT.

The rearrangement joins TRBV19 to TRBJ1-2; 9 bases map to TRBD1. CDR3 length: 14 residues. Losses at the gene ends were 4 bases for V and 7 bases for J; bases not matched to a gene: 7. Germline CDR1 and CDR2: LNHDA and SQIVND (reference sequence). The CDR3 reads CASSTPGQGFGYTF. DNA of the CDR3: TGTGCCAGTAGTACCCCGGGACAGGGTTTTGGCTACACCTTC.

V is TRBV7-9 and J is TRBJ2-3, with 7 nucleotides matching TRBD1. The V segment lost 1 base and the J segment 4 bases; nucleotides outside the gene matches: 8. The CDR3 is 16 amino acids. CDR1 and CDR2 (germline): SEHNR, FQNEAQ (reference sequence). The chain's CDR3 is CASSLGAPQGADTQYF. CDR3 DNA sequence: TGTGCCAGCAGCTTAGGGGCCCCTCAGGGGGCAGATACGCAGTATTTT. The full variable domain, its missing parts supplied by reference TRBV7-9 and TRBJ2-3, is DTGVSQNPRHKITKRGQNVTFRCDPISEHNRLYWYRQTLGQGPEFLTYFQNEAQLEKSRLLSDRFSAERPKGSFSTLEIQRTEQGDSAMYLCASSLGAPQGADTQYFGPGTRLTVL.

The chain recombines TRBV11-2 with TRBJ1-1; a possible D gene is TRBD1 (6 bases). V lost 5 bases, J lost 1 base, and 14 bases lay in between. The germline gives CDR1 SGHAT, CDR2 FQNNGV. The CDR3 extends over 15 amino acids. The CDR3 spells CASSPSGHRNTEAFF. CDR3 bases: TGTGCCAGCAGCCCCTCGGGACACAGGAACACTGAAGCTTTCTTT.

This rearrangement joins TRBV19 to TRBJ2-7; 9 bases are a match to TRBD1. This CDR3 comprises 14 residues. Trimming took 3 bases from V and 4 from J; bases not matched to a gene: 4. Per germline, CDR1 LNHDA and CDR2 SQIVND (reference sequence). The CDR3 DNA follows: TGTGCCAGTAGTATTCGGACAGGGGAGTACGAGCAGTACTTC. Translated: CASSIRTGEYEQYF.

The chain couples TRBV6-6 to TRBJ2-1; D is unclear. V was cut by 7 bases and J by 0 bases, with 13 bases left in between. Per the germline V gene, CDR1 is MNHNY and CDR2 is SVGAGI (reference sequence). CDR3 length: 15 amino acids. CDR3: CASIKSANSYNEQFF. The CDR3 coding sequence is TGTGCCAGCATTAAAAGCGCGAACTCCTACAATGAGCAGTTCTTC.

The chain couples TRBV7-9 to TRBJ2-4, with D maybe TRBD2 (6 bases). V was trimmed by 4 bases and J by 1 base, leaving 14 bases between them. The CDR3 length is 16 residues. CDR1 and CDR2 (germline): SEHNR, FQNEAQ (reference sequence). The CDR3 DNA reads TGTGCCAGCAGCTATAGTCCGGGGGATGCCAAAAACATTCAGTACTTC. It translates to CASSYSPGDAKNIQYF.

The rearrangement links TRBV28 to TRBJ2-5, with TRBD2 identical over 9 bases. V shed 8 bases and J 3 bases; nucleotides not matched to a gene: 7. This CDR3 is 14 amino acids long. Germline CDR1 and CDR2: MDHEN and SYDVKM. CDR3 loop: CASLEVAGEETQYF. The DNA for the CDR3 is TGTGCCAGCCTGGAAGTAGCGGGAGAAGAGACCCAGTACTTC.

V gene TRBV7-6 combines with J gene TRBJ1-5, with a possible D match to TRBD1 (6 bases). The CDR3 runs to 14 residues. Germline CDR1 SGHVS, CDR2 FNYEAQ. Trimming shortened V by 5 bases and J by 6 bases, and 14 bases separated the two germline ends. The CDR3 sequence: CASSQKTGAQPQHF. CDR3 sequence (DNA): TGTGCCAGCAGCCAGAAGACAGGCGCTCAGCCCCAGCATTTT.

The genes are TRBV5-1 and TRBJ2-1, with D possibly TRBD2 on 6 matching bases. V was pared by 0 bases and J by 2 bases, with 9 bases between. CDR1 is SGHRS, CDR2 YFSETQ, per germline. The CDR3 is 15 residues long. CDR3 bases: TGCGCCAGCAGCTTGGTCGGGAGACCCTACAATGAGCAGTTCTTC. This codes for CASSLVGRPYNEQFF.

V and J are TRBV28 and TRBJ2-5; no reliable D call. V dropped 5 bases and J dropped 5 bases, with 15 bases sitting between them. Germline CDR1 reads MDHEN; CDR2 reads SYDVKM. The CDR3 sequence is 14 residues long. The DNA for the CDR3 is TGTGCCAGCAGTCCCCCGGTTCCGCCGGAGACCCAGTACTTC. Its protein is CASSPPVPPETQYF.